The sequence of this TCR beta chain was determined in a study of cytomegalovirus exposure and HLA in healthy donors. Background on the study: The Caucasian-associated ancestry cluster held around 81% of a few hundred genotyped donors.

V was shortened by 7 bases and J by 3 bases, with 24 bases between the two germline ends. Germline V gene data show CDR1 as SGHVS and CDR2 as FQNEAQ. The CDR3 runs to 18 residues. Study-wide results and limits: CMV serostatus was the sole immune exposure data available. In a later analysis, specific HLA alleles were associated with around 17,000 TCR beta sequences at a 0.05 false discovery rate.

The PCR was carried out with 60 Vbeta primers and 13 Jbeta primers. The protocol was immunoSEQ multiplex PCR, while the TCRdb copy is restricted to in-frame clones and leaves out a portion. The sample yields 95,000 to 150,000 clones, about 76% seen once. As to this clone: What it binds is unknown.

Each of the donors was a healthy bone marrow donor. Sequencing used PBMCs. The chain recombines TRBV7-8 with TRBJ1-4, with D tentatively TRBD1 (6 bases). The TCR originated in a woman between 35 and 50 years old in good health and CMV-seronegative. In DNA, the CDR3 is TGTGCCAGCACCCGTAATGAGCAGGGGACGAGCGCTAATGAAAAACTGTTTTTT. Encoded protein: CASTRNEQGTSANEKLFF.